This is a list of T cell receptor beta chains from one sample in a study of beta chain features in type 1 diabetes. TCRdb keeps only in-frame clones here, not all; method: immunoSEQ multiplex PCR. The table has around 300,000 clones, about 14% seen once. The sequencing input was central memory CD4+ T cells from blood. All receptors come from a young man in good health. Each CDR3 is given with its conserved first and last residue. Each record gives: V gene, J gene, CDR3 protein.

>TRBV5-1|TRBJ2-3
CASKVTDTQYF
>TRBV7-9|TRBJ1-5
CASSRRDTNQPQHF
>TRBV10-2|TRBJ2-1
CASSYWAENEQFF
>TRBV2|TRBJ2-2
CASRGTASNTGELFF
>TRBV28|TRBJ1-5
CATKERDQPQHF
>TRBV7-3|TRBJ2-2
CAIKDRSRAGELFF
>TRBV2|TRBJ2-2
CASGGRGFTGELFF
>TRBV6-5|TRBJ1-2
CASTGGIYYGYTF
>TRBV4-1|TRBJ2-1
CASSQGGSSYNEQFF
>TRBV20-1|TRBJ2-3
CRAEYTDTQYF
>TRBV7-3|TRBJ2-3
CASIPLGKYTQYF
>TRBV6-5|TRBJ1-2
CASSPDTDYGYTF
>TRBV9|TRBJ1-4
CASSVEGLTNEKLFF
>TRBV6-6|TRBJ1-2
CASKDPVVDYTF
>TRBV9|TRBJ2-5
CASSVAPGGETQYF
>TRBV19|TRBJ2-1
CASSIGRTSHNEQFF
>TRBV29-1|TRBJ2-3
CSTMRGPDTQYF
>TRBV6-6|TRBJ2-6
CASKDRGPSGANVLTF
>TRBV19|TRBJ1-3
CASSPRNSGNTIYF
>TRBV5-6|TRBJ2-3
CASSFLGDTQYF
>TRBV19|TRBJ1-2
CASSMYPGQNYGYTF
>TRBV29-1|TRBJ2-3
CSVEDRLRASTDTQYF
>TRBV28|TRBJ1-1
CASSLDRGNTEAFF
>TRBV30|TRBJ1-5
CAWSFGAGSNQPQHF
>TRBV7-8|TRBJ2-5
CASSFLQIEAQYF
>TRBV6-5|TRBJ1-5
CASSDGPSYQPQHF
>TRBV6-1|TRBJ1-6
CASTPLTGNSPLHF
>TRBV10-1|TRBJ2-3
CARGFIGAPDTQYF
>TRBV7-2|TRBJ2-5
CASSLGGGSRETQYF
>TRBV6-5|TRBJ2-7
CASSRMGLSSYEQYF
>TRBV5-1|TRBJ2-5
CASSSEVQAGETQYF
>TRBV7-3|TRBJ2-2
CASSLYPGELFF
>TRBV10-3|TRBJ2-1
CAIKERTSNEQFF
>TRBV19|TRBJ1-2
CASSTAGGEGIYGYTF
>TRBV25-1|TRBJ2-1
CASSDQRRGSNEQFF
>TRBV10-3|TRBJ2-1
CAISPIAGERRNEQFF
>TRBV7-2|TRBJ2-3
CASSPIRSDTQYF
>TRBV4-1|TRBJ2-2
CASKRTGNTGELFF
>TRBV5-4|TRBJ2-6
CASSDAAGANVLTF
>TRBV11-2|TRBJ1-5
CASSLVGGNQPQHF
>TRBV7-9|TRBJ1-1
CASSLGQQNTEAFF